This TCR beta chain was documented in a study of beta chain features in type 1 diabetes. This clone was counted only a few times. Its target is unknown. V lost 5 bases, J lost 4 bases, and 15 bases lay in between. The CDR3 totals 15 residues. CDR1 and CDR2 from the germline V gene are SGHTA and FQGNSA. Expressed TCRB transcripts were sequenced, since all the RNA that had been isolated was reverse transcribed. Deep immunoSEQ sequencing covered naive, central memory and regulatory T cell samples. The assay was immunoSEQ multiplex PCR, and TCRdb's table has in-frame clones only and misses some. The sample has just under 150,000 clones; about 13% are singletons. CD4+ naive, central memory, regulatory and stem cell-like memory cells were sorted via CD45RO/CCR7/CD25/CD127/CD95/CD27. Whole-study results and caveats: Type 1 diabetes patients had moderately but significantly shorter TCRB CDR3s in all four CD4+ subsets. Patients showed naive, central memory and Treg TCRB repertoires that appeared more similar than those of healthy donors. Because the template was cDNA, high-expressing cells might be over-represented.

The sequence came from a man between 18 and 29 years old with type 1 diabetes. Sequenced input: central memory CD4+ T cells from blood. The chain links TRBV7-2 to TRBJ2-1; TRBD1 might be the D (6 bases). The CDR3 loop is CASSHRVTHYNEQFF. CDR3 nucleotides: TGTGCCAGCAGCCACAGGGTTACCCATTACAATGAGCAGTTCTTC.